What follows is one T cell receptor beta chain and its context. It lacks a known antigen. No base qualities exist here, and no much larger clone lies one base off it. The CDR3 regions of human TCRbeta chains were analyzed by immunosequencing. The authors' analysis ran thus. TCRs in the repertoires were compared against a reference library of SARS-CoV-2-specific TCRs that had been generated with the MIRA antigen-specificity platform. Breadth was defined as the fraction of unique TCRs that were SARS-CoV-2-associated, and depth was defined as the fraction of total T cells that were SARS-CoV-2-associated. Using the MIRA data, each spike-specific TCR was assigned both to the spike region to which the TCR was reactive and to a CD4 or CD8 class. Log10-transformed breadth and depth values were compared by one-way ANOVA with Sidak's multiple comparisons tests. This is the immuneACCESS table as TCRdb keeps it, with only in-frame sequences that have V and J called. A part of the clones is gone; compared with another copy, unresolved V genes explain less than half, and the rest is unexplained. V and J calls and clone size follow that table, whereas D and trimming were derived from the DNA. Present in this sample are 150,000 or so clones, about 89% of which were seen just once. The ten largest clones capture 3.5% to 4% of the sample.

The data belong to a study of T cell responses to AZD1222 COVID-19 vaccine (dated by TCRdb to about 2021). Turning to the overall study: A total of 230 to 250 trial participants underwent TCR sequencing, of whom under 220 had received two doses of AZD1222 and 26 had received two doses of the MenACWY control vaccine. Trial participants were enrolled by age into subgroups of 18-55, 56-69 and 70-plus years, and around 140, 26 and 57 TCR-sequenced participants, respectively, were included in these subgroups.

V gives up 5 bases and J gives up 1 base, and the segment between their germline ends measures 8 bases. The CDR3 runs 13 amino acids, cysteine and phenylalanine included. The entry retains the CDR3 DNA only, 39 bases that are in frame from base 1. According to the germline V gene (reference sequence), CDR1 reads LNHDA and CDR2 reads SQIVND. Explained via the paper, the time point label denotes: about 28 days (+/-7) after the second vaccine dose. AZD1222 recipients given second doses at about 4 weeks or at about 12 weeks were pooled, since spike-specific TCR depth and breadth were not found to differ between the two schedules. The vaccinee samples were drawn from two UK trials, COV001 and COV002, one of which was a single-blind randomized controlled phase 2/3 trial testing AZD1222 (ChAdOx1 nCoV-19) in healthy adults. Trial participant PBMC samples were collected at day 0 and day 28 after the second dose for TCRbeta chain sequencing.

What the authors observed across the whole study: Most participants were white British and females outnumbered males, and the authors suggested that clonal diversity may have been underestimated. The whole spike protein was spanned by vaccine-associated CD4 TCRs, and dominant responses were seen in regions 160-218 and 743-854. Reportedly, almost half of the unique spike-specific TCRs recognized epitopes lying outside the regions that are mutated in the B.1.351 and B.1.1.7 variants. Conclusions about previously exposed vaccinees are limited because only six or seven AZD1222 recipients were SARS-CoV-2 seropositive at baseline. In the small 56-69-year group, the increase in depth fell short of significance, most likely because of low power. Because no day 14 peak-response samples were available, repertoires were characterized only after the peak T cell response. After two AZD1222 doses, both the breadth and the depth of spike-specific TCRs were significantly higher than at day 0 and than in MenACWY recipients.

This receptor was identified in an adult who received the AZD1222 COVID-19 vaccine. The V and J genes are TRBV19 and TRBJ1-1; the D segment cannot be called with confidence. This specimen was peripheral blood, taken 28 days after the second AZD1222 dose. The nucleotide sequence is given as TGTGCCAGTAGTGCCCGGGAGAACACTGAAGCTTTCTTT. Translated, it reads CASSARENTEAFF.